These 7 T cell receptor beta chains were sequenced from one sample in a study of T-cell reconstitution after alpha-beta-depleted transplantation in children. Unique molecular identifiers featured in how the TCRbeta library was prepared. TCRdb redid the calling of the PCR reads with MiXCR, one entry per CDR3 protein. The table includes about 610,000 distinct CDR3 sequences, roughly a tenth detected once. Sequences were derived from PBMCs from the stem cell graft donor, sampled from the stem cell graft. These receptors were collected from a human donor who donated a stem cell graft to a child with acute myeloid leukemia.

This clonotype has at least ten counts. This chain connects TRBV7-9 to TRBJ2-7; no definite D call. V was trimmed by 0 bases and J by 7 bases, leaving 10 bases between them. This CDR3 has 13 amino acids. The germline V gene has CDR1 SEHNR and CDR2 FQNEAQ (reference sequence). DNA for the CDR3: TGTGCCAGCAGCTTAGCGGCTGCCTGGGAGCAGTACTTC. Encoded protein: CASSLAAAWEQYF.

This chain uses TRBV12-3 or TRBV12-4 with TRBJ1-1; D is perhaps TRBD1 (5 bases). The V end was cut by 6 bases, the J end by 5 bases, with 13 bases between. This CDR3 spans 13 amino acids. The CDR3, as DNA: TGTGCCAGCAGGCTTTACGGGGGTACTGAAGCTTTCTTT. It yields the protein CASRLYGGTEAFF.

The rearrangement joins TRBV3-1 to TRBJ2-7; 8 bases are shared with TRBD2. From germline, CDR1 is LGHDT and CDR2 YNNKEL (reference sequence). The CDR3 covers 16 residues. With V trimmed by 0 bases and J by 0 bases, 4 bases remained unmatched. CDR3 region: CASSQEGSGNSYEQYF. The CDR3 DNA sequence: TGTGCCAGCAGCCAAGAGGGTAGCGGGAACTCCTACGAGCAGTACTTC.

The genes are TRBV7-2 and TRBJ2-2; 14 bases map to TRBD2. The CDR3 runs to 17 residues. After removal of 4 bases from V and 1 base from J, the junction contained 2 bases not matched to a gene. CDR1 and CDR2 from the germline V gene are SGHTA and FQGNSA. The CDR3 nucleotides read TGTGCCAGCAGCTCCGGACTAGCGGGAGGGAACACCGGGGAGCTGTTTTTT. It is translated as CASSSGLAGGNTGELFF.

In this sample, this clonotype turned up a few times. V usage is TRBV2 and J usage is TRBJ2-1; the D gene is possibly TRBD2 (6 bases). The germline V gene has CDR1 SNHLY and CDR2 FYNNEI. This CDR3 spans 16 amino acids. Between the trimmed V and J ends, which lost 7 bases and 7 bases, there was a span of 23 bases. This CDR3 is CASTRVRASAINEQFF. The CDR3 nucleotides read TGTGCCAGCACCCGGGTTAGAGCTAGCGCGATTAATGAGCAGTTCTTC.

This clonotype was detected only a few times. The chain employs TRBV28 and TRBJ1-6; D call uncertain. The CDR3 consists of 12 residues. The germline V and J ends were trimmed by 1 base and 10 bases, with 5 bases remaining between them. The germline gives CDR1 MDHEN, CDR2 SYDVKM. The DNA of the CDR3 is TGTGCCAGCAGTTTATTAAAATCACCCCTCCACTTT. It yields the protein CASSLLKSPLHF. The full variable domain, with the rest looked up from reference TRBV28 and TRBJ1-6, is DVKVTQSSRYLVKRTGEKVFLECVQDMDHENMFWYRQDPGLGLRLIYFSYDVKMKEKGDIPEGYSVSREKKERFSLILESASTNQTSMYLCASSLLKSPLHFGNGTRLTVT.

This clonotype was observed many times. The genes are TRBV6-5 and TRBJ1-1; D is perhaps TRBD1 (5 bases). V was cut by 2 bases and J by 6 bases, with 16 bases left in between. The CDR3 is 15 amino acids. The germline CDR1 and CDR2 sequences are MNHEY and SVGAGI. CDR3 DNA: TGTGCCAGCAGTTACCAGACTTCTCCGGGGGCTGAAGCTTTCTTT. It yields the protein CASSYQTSPGAEAFF.